This record covers a single T cell receptor (beta chain). Its target is unknown. 60 Vbeta and 13 Jbeta primers were used in PCR. TCRdb's copy holds only in-frame clones and misses some; the assay was immunoSEQ multiplex PCR. The sample holds about 64,000 clones, roughly 87% seen once. The length of the CDR3 is 17 residues. Unmatched junction bases numbered 11, after V lost 3 bases and J lost 3 bases. Germline lookup yields CDR1 LNHDA and CDR2 SQIVND (reference sequence). The sample comes from a study of cytomegalovirus exposure and HLA in healthy donors. Whole-study results and caveats: Many donors carried some public TCRs, although rarity characterized most TCR sequences. One later analysis reportedly identified an Asian-associated ancestry cluster that showed fewer N-insertions than the 666-donor mean.

Source material: PBMCs. The sequence was collected from a female donor in good health and CMV-seronegative. The chain is built from TRBV19 and TRBJ2-7; 10 bases agree with TRBD1. CDR3 sequence: CASSIRTGTGDLYEQYF. The CDR3 DNA follows: TGTGCCAGTAGTATTCGTACCGGGACAGGGGATCTCTACGAGCAGTACTTC.